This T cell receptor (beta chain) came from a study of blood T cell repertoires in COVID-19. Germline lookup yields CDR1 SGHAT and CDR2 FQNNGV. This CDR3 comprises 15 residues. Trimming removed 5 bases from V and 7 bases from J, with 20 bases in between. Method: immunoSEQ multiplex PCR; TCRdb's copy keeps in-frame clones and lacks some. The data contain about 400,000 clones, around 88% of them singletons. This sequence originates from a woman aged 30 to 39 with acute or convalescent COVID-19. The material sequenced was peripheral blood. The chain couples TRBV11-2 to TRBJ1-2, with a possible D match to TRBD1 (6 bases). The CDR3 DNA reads TGTGCCAGCAGCGCCCGGAGCAGGGGAAATATTGGCTACACCTTC. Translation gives CASSARSRGNIGYTF.